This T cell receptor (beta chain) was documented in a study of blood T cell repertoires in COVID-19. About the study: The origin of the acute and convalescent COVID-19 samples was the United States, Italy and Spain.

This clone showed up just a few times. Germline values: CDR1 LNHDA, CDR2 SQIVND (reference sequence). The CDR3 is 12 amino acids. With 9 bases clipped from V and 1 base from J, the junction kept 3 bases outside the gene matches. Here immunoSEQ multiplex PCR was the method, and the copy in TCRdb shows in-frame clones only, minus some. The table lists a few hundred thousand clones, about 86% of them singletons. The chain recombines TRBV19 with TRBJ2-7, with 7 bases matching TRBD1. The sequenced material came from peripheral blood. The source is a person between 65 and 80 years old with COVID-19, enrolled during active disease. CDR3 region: CASTDRSYEQYF. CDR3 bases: TGTGCCAGCACGGACAGGTCCTACGAGCAGTACTTC.